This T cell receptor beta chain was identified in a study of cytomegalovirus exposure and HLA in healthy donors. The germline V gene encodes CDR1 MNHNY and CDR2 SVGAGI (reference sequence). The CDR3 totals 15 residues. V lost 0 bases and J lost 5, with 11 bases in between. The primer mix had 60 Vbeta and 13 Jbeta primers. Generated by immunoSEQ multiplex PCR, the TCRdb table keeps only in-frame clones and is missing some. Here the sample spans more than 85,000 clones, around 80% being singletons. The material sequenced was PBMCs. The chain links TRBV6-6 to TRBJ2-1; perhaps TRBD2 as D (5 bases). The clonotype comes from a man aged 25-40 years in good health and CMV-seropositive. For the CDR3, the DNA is TGTGCCAGCAGTTACTCGGCGGGTAGGAACAATGAGCAGTTCTTC. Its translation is CASSYSAGRNNEQFF.